This T cell receptor (beta chain) was recovered during a study of human T cells and chemical hapten exposure. MiXCR, run by TCRdb on the RACE reads, gives a single entry per CDR3 protein. The data show 300,000 to 450,000 distinct CDR3 sequences, 4.5% to 6% seen once. Time point: pre-sensitization, week 0. Treatment denoted: therapeutic diphenylcyclopropenone sensitization with weekly scalp DPC. Each patch-test visit's blood sample preceded patch application. Alopecia patients between 18 and 70 years old and suitable for DPC were used as donors. The V and J ends lost 6 bases and 5 bases, in that order; junction bases with no gene match: 16. This CDR3 spans 17 amino acids. The germline gives CDR1 PRHDT, CDR2 FYEKMQ (reference sequence). In the case of this clonotype: Its specificity is unknown.

General observations from the study: Once DPC sensitization occurred, TCRs above 1 in 1000 frequency showed no change. Expanded TCRs showed more large CDR3 clusters than pre-sensitization or healthy control sets.

The gene calls are TRBV13 and TRBJ2-3, with 8 bases aligning to TRBD2. The source of this sequence is a woman between 45 and 65 years old with alopecia areata. Some clones in this sample may be carry-over from other donors' samples. The source material was whole blood, sampled in connection with sensitization to the hapten diphenylcyclopropenone (DPC). CDR3 nucleotide sequence: TGTGCCAGCAGGACAGCCTCAGCCGAGACTAGCGAAGATACGCAGTATTTT. Encoded protein: CASRTASAETSEDTQYF.